Listed below are T cell receptor beta chains from one sample, sequenced in a study of T cell responses to AZD1222 COVID-19 vaccine. TCRdb's table, derived via immunoSEQ multiplex PCR, lists solely in-frame clones and lacks some. The sample includes roughly 160,000 clones, approximately 90% of them seen just once. Here the sequenced sample was peripheral blood, taken on day 0 of AZD1222 vaccination. The receptors shown here come from an adult in good health. CDR3s include the opening cysteine and the closing phenylalanine or tryptophan.

TRBJ2-7	TRBV11-2	CASTPGIEQYF
TRBJ1-1	TRBV29-1	CSVGQDLGAEAFF
TRBJ2-1	TRBV20-1	CSASNLRGNSNEQFF
TRBJ2-7	TRBV6-7	CASSTRQEDIKRDEQYF
TRBJ2-1	TRBV11-2	CASSLDLAGGNKANEQFF
TRBJ1-1	TRBV4-1	CASSQGRNTEAFF
TRBJ2-2	TRBV5-1	CASSLGQGGTGELFF
TRBJ1-1	TRBV7-8	CASSLPWSGAENTEAFF
TRBJ2-7	TRBV29-1	CSIKRDTTYEQYF
TRBJ1-1	TRBV7-3	CASSPQGRVNTEAFF
TRBJ1-1	TRBV7-3	CASSLGQGDTEAFF
TRBJ1-5	TRBV28	CASRKTGGGNQPQHF
TRBJ1-1	TRBV24-1	CATSRGGTEAFF